This entry describes one T cell receptor beta chain. The antigen is not known. CDR1 and CDR2 (germline): SGDLS, YYNGEE. The CDR3 spans 15 residues. With 0 bases removed from V and 0 bases from J, the gap between germline ends came to 9 bases. This entry is derived from a study of cytomegalovirus exposure and HLA in healthy donors. Across the whole study: A later analysis reported the same platform for the roughly 110 validation repertoires and the 500 to 750 first-cohort repertoires.

Regarding the study as a whole: Altogether, more than 150 TCR beta chains were recorded as cytomegalovirus-associated.

This table comes from immunoSEQ multiplex PCR, and its TCRdb copy is limited to in-frame clones, with some not included. The sample carries some 170,000 clones, around four fifths recorded once. Donors came from a validation cohort of over 100 subjects, distinct from the first 666-subject cohort. This receptor was obtained from a man in his thirties or forties in good health and CMV-seropositive. Sequencing was carried out using PBMCs. The chain carries TRBV9 and TRBJ2-5; D is uncertain. CDR3 bases: TGTGCCAGCAGCGTAGCTGGGCCCCACCAAGAGACCCAGTACTTC. Translating gives CASSVAGPHQETQYF.